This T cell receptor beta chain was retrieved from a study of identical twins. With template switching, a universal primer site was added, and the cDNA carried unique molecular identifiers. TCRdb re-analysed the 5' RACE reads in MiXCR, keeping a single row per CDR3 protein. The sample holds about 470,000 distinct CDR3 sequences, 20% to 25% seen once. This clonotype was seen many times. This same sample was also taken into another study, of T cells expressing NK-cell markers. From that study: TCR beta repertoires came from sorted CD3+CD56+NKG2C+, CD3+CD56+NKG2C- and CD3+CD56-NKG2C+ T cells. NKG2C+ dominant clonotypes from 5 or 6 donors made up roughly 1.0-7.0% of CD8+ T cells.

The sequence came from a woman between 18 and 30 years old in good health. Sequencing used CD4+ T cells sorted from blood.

DNA for the CDR3: TGTGCCAGCAGCTTAGATCCAGGGGTGTCACCCCTCCACTTT. It codes for CASSLDPGVSPLHF. The chain recombines TRBV11-2 with TRBJ1-6, with a possible D match to TRBD1 (6 bases). The CDR3 is 14 amino acids. Germline values: CDR1 SGHAT, CDR2 FQNNGV. V lost 0 bases to trimming and J lost 10 bases, with 10 bases between them. The complete variable domain, with remaining parts taken from reference TRBV11-2 and TRBJ1-6, reads EAGVAQSPRYKIIEKRQSVAFWCNPISGHATLYWYQQILGQGPKLLIQFQNNGVVDDSQLPKDRFSAERLKGVDSTLKIQPAKLEDSAVYLCASSLDPGVSPLHFGNGTRLTVT.